This passage covers 14 T cell receptor beta chains from one sample sequenced in a study of cytomegalovirus exposure and HLA in healthy donors (dated by TCRdb to about 2017). Libraries were built with the immunoSEQ multiplex PCR assay. A mixture of 60 forward primers for TCR Vbeta segments and 13 reverse primers for TCR Jbeta segments was used in the multiplex PCR. The immuneACCESS repertoire file appears here via TCRdb, limited to in-frame rearrangements. These files lack a portion of the clones; in checked studies, under half of the deficit traces to unresolved V genes, and the cause of the others is not known. This sample is represented by around 200,000 clones; 65% to 90% of them were singletons. Of the sample, 6.3% falls within the top ten clones. Sequencing was carried out using PBMCs. These receptor sequences come from a man aged 40-50 years in good health and CMV-seropositive.

The chain recombines TRBV6-6 with TRBJ2-7; D may be TRBD1 (6 bases). This CDR3 has 12 residues. Germline CDR1 reads MNHNY; CDR2 reads SVGAGI (reference sequence). Trimming pared 6 bases from V and 3 bases from J, leaving 9 bases between. The chain's CDR3 is CASSPRGYEQYF. The CDR3 DNA sequence: TGTGCCAGCAGCCCCAGGGGCTACGAGCAGTACTTC.

The chain employs TRBV4-3 and TRBJ2-1, with D maybe TRBD2 (6 bases). The CDR3 sequence is 16 residues long. Germline V gene lookup returns CDR1 LGHNA and CDR2 YSLEER. Trimming shortened V by 0 bases and J by 8 bases, and 17 bases separated the two germline ends. The CDR3 nucleotides are TGCGCCAGCAGCCAAGATATCGGGGGTCCGGCGGATGAGCAGTTCTTC. Its protein product is CASSQDIGGPADEQFF.

This clone has just one count. Mismatch with germline at one junction end may stem from a read error. The rearrangement joins TRBV5-1 to TRBJ1-3, with D unresolved. This CDR3 spans 14 amino acids. The germline V gene has CDR1 SGHRS and CDR2 YFSETQ. The CDR3, as DNA: TGCGCCAGCAGCTTGGACAGCTCTGGAAACACCACATATTTT. Its translation is CASSLDSSGNTTYF.

This chain connects TRBV5-1 to TRBJ2-7; D call uncertain. CDR1 is SGHRS, CDR2 YFSETQ, per germline. CDR3 size: 13 residues. Trimming pared 2 bases from V and 3 bases from J, leaving 9 bases between. DNA of the CDR3: TGCGCCAGCAGCTTTCTCGCGGACTACGAGCAGTACTTC. Translated, it gives CASSFLADYEQYF.

The V and J genes are TRBV6-1 and TRBJ1-1, with a tentative D call TRBD1 (6 bases). The CDR3 sequence is 11 residues long. Looked up from germline, CDR1 is MNHNS and CDR2 is SASEGT. V lost 7 bases and J 10 bases, leaving 13 bases between the germline ends. CDR3 protein: CASTLGHAAFF. The CDR3 nucleotides are TGTGCCAGCACCCTGGGACATGCAGCTTTCTTT.

This clone has a single count. The CDR3 spells CAISESTEELADTQYF. CDR3 DNA: TGTGCCATCAGTGAGTCGACAGAGGAATTGGCAGATACGCAGTATTTT. The chain has TRBV10-3 and TRBJ2-3, with a weak D call TRBD1 (5 bases). V lost 0 bases, J lost 4 bases, and 14 bases lay in between. The CDR3 runs to 16 residues. Germline V CDR1 and CDR2: ENHRY, SYGVKD.

In DNA, the CDR3 is TGTGCCAGCAGCCTAGTTCAAGAGATGAACACTGAAGCTTTCTTT. It is translated as CASSLVQEMNTEAFF. V gene TRBV11-2 combines with J gene TRBJ1-1; no clear D. This CDR3 contains 15 residues. Germline V lookup: CDR1 SGHAT, CDR2 FQNNGV. V was cut by 5 bases and J by 0 bases, with 13 bases left in between.

CDR3 loop: CASSGTDSTDTQYF. The CDR3 DNA follows: TGTGCCAGCAGTGGGACAGACAGCACAGATACGCAGTATTTT. This chain connects TRBV6-6 to TRBJ2-3; TRBD1 matches at 7 bases. V was clipped by 5 bases and J by 0 bases; unmatched bases: 2. This CDR3 has 14 amino acids. Germline loops: CDR1 MNHNY, CDR2 SVGAGI (reference sequence).

V gene TRBV15 combines with J gene TRBJ1-2; 8 bases align to TRBD1. V gave up 1 base and J gave up 5 bases; unmatched junction bases: 6. Germline loops: CDR1 LNHNV, CDR2 YYDKDF (reference sequence). This CDR3 is 15 amino acids long. The CDR3 bases are TGTGCCACCAGCAGAGTCGCGGGGACAGGTTATGGCTACACCTTC. It specifies CATSRVAGTGYGYTF.

V gene TRBV5-8 combines with J gene TRBJ2-7; TRBD1 agrees at 9 bases. Losses at the gene ends were 4 bases for V and 3 bases for J; bases not matched to a gene: 5. The CDR3 runs to 14 residues. Germline V gene data show CDR1 as SGHTS and CDR2 as YDEGEE. CDR3 DNA sequence: TGTGCCAGCAGCGTCGGGACAGGGATCTACGAGCAGTACTTC. Protein sequence: CASSVGTGIYEQYF.

V and J are TRBV13 and TRBJ2-5; 8 bases agree with TRBD1. This CDR3 has 17 amino acids. Germline V gene lookup returns CDR1 PRHDT and CDR2 FYEKMQ (reference sequence). V dropped 5 bases and J dropped 3; count of bases not matched to a gene: 14. CDR3 bases: TGTGCCAGCAGCACCCACAGTGACAGGGGCGTGAAAGAGACCCAGTACTTC. Translation gives CASSTHSDRGVKETQYF. The full variable domain, in which reference TRBV13 and TRBJ2-5 provide the parts outside the CDR3, is AAGVIQSPRHLIKEKRETATLKCYPIPRHDTVYWYQQGPGQDPQFLISFYEKMQSDKGSIPDRFSAQQFSDYHSELNMSSLELGDSALYFCASSTHSDRGVKETQYFGPGTRLLVL.

The rearrangement joins TRBV11-2 to TRBJ1-5; maybe TRBD1 (5 bases). The CDR3 extends over 17 amino acids. V was cut by 5 bases and J by 0 bases, with 17 bases left in between. Germline V gene sequence: CDR1 SGHAT, CDR2 FQNNGV. This CDR3 is CASSIVGRVYSNQPQHF. CDR3 nucleotide sequence: TGTGCCAGCAGCATAGTGGGCAGGGTATATAGCAATCAGCCCCAGCATTTT.

V is TRBV6-5 and J is TRBJ2-3; 11 bases fit TRBD1. V was clipped by 6 bases and J by 4 bases; unmatched bases: 6. The CDR3 is 15 residues long. Germline CDR1 MNHEY, CDR2 SVGAGI. This CDR3 reads CASSQGQGAADTQYF. CDR3 in DNA: TGTGCCAGCAGCCAAGGACAGGGGGCTGCAGATACGCAGTATTTT.

The CDR3 loop is CASSLGAGANYGYTF. CDR3 in DNA: TGTGCCAGCAGTCTTGGGGCAGGCGCTAACTATGGCTACACCTTC. The V and J genes are TRBV27 and TRBJ1-2, with D possibly being TRBD1 (5 bases). The germline V and J ends were trimmed by 5 bases and 0 bases, with 13 bases remaining between them. CDR1 is MNHEY and CDR2 is SMNVEV in the germline V gene (reference sequence). The CDR3 consists of 15 residues.